These T cell receptor beta chains were read from a single sample in a study of blood T cell repertoires in COVID-19. The method was immunoSEQ multiplex PCR; TCRdb's version includes in-frame clones alone and lacks a portion of them. Of some 150,000 clones listed, around 84% were seen once; the top ten hold roughly 2%. The specimen sequenced was peripheral blood. All receptors come from a man between 65 and 79 years old with acute or convalescent COVID-19. Each CDR3 is given with its conserved first and last residue. Each record gives: D gene, J gene, V gene, clone size, CDR3 protein, CDR3 DNA. D genes are given only for firm matches. Part of the rows lack a size; the others show once, few, many or a class for expanded clones.

- | TRBJ2-2 | TRBV5-1 | - | CASSLGQTNAGELFF | TGCGCCAGCAGCTTGGGGCAGACAAACGCCGGGGAGCTGTTTTTT
TRBD2 | TRBJ2-5 | TRBV4-1 | - | CASSQVLAGGAERETQYF | TGCGCCAGCAGCCAAGTACTAGCGGGAGGCGCCGAGCGGGAGACCCAGTACTTC
- | TRBJ2-3 | TRBV6-4 | - | CASSDQSTDTQYF | TGTGCCAGCAGTGACCAAAGCACAGATACGCAGTATTTT
- | TRBJ1-2 | TRBV27 | - | CASSLRAGNGYTF | TGTGCCAGCAGTTTAAGGGCAGGGAATGGCTACACCTTC
- | TRBJ1-1 | TRBV6-5 | - | CASSKGLGAVPEAFF | TGTGCCAGCAGTAAGGGCTTAGGGGCTGTCCCTGAAGCTTTCTTT
- | TRBJ1-2 | TRBV12-5 | - | CASGSTLTGGYTF | TGTGCTAGTGGTTCCACACTTACAGGTGGCTACACCTTC
TRBD1 | TRBJ1-5 | TRBV18 | - | CASSPSGGSNQPQHF | TGTGCCAGCTCACCGTCAGGGGGTAGCAATCAGCCCCAGCATTTT
TRBD2 | TRBJ2-3 | TRBV7-9 | - | CASTQAGVGTDTQYF | TGTGCCAGCACCCAGGCGGGAGTGGGCACAGATACGCAGTATTTT
- | TRBJ2-5 | TRBV4-1 | - | CASSQEGRGEETQYF | TGCGCCAGCAGCCAAGAAGGCAGGGGGGAAGAGACCCAGTACTTC
- | TRBJ1-1 | TRBV10-3 | - | CAISELDRPTEAFF | TGTGCCATCAGTGAGCTAGACAGACCCACTGAAGCTTTCTTT
- | TRBJ2-5 | TRBV9 | - | CASSWTARGDIETQYF | TGTGCCAGCAGCTGGACGGCGAGAGGGGACATAGAGACCCAGTACTTC
TRBD1 | TRBJ2-1 | TRBV28 | - | CASISMADRGRNEQFF | TGTGCCAGCATATCTATGGCGGACAGGGGGAGGAATGAGCAGTTCTTC
- | TRBJ2-3 | TRBV5-1 | - | CASSLAGSTDTQYF | TGCGCCAGCAGCTTGGCCGGGAGCACAGATACGCAGTATTTT
- | TRBJ2-5 | TRBV28 | once | CASSSPRGQETQYF | TGTGCCAGCAGTTCCCCTCGGGGCCAAGAGACCCAGTACTTC
- | TRBJ2-3 | TRBV6-5 | - | CASTVDRDTQYF | TGTGCCAGCACCGTGGACAGAGATACGCAGTATTTT
- | TRBJ1-2 | TRBV6-4 | once | CASILRGGTDGYTF | TGTGCCAGCATTCTCCGTGGGGGCACGGATGGCTACACCTTC
TRBD2 | TRBJ2-5 | TRBV4-1 | - | CASSQWTSGEVAQYF | TGCGCCAGCAGCCAATGGACTAGCGGGGAAGTGGCCCAGTACTTC
TRBD1 | TRBJ2-7 | TRBV7-9 | - | CASSLAGGQVSYEQYF | TGTGCCAGCAGCTTAGCGGGGGGACAGGTCTCCTACGAGCAGTACTTC
TRBD1 | TRBJ2-3 | TRBV7-8 | - | CASSLDRDRGADTQYF | TGTGCCAGCAGCTTAGATAGGGACAGGGGTGCAGATACGCAGTATTTT
- | TRBJ2-1 | TRBV4-2 | - | CASSRQVANEQFF | TGTGCCAGCAGCCGACAGGTGGCTAATGAGCAGTTCTTC
- | TRBJ2-2 | TRBV5-4 | - | CASSLNVGQGGTGELFF | TGTGCCAGCAGCTTGAACGTAGGGCAGGGGGGAACCGGGGAGCTGTTTTTT
- | TRBJ2-7 | TRBV28 | - | CASSPPDWVSGEQYF | TGTGCCAGCAGTCCTCCCGACTGGGTAAGCGGCGAGCAGTACTTC
- | TRBJ1-1 | TRBV27 | - | CASSIRGAEAFF | TGTGCCAGCAGCATCCGGGGGGCTGAAGCTTTCTTT
TRBD1 | TRBJ1-4 | TRBV6-5 | - | CASSYSFGTGREKLFF | TGTGCCAGCAGTTACTCGTTTGGGACAGGGCGCGAAAAACTGTTTTTT
- | TRBJ1-5 | TRBV30 | - | CAWSGGRGQPQHF | TGTGCCTGGAGTGGGGGTCGGGGTCAGCCCCAGCATTTT
- | TRBJ2-6 | TRBV6-4 | - | CASRNRNLGSGANVLTF | TGTGCCAGCCGGAACCGCAATCTAGGCTCTGGGGCCAACGTCCTGACTTTC
- | TRBJ1-4 | TRBV7-9 | - | CASSLPRQNPTNEKLFF | TGTGCCAGCAGCTTGCCCCGACAGAACCCAACTAATGAAAAACTGTTTTTT
TRBD2 | TRBJ2-3 | TRBV5-6 | - | CASSLKTSGGVADTQYF | TGTGCCAGCAGCCTAAAGACTAGCGGGGGTGTCGCAGATACGCAGTATTTT
- | TRBJ1-1 | TRBV7-2 | - | CASTLSWGGLGTEAFF | TGTGCCAGCACCCTTTCCTGGGGGGGGTTGGGCACTGAAGCTTTCTTT
- | TRBJ2-7 | TRBV20-1 | - | CSASEDTPYEQYF | TGCAGTGCTAGTGAGGACACTCCCTACGAGCAGTACTTC
TRBD1 | TRBJ2-7 | TRBV2 | - | CASTSDRGEYEQYF | TGTGCCAGCACCTCGGACAGGGGGGAGTACGAGCAGTACTTC
TRBD1 | TRBJ1-1 | TRBV5-1 | - | CASSFQGDTEAFF | TGCGCCAGCAGCTTTCAGGGGGACACTGAAGCTTTCTTT
- | TRBJ2-7 | TRBV5-1 | - | CASSLGASYEQYF | TGCGCCAGCAGCTTGGGGGCTTCCTACGAGCAGTACTTC
TRBD1 | TRBJ1-3 | TRBV29-1 | - | CSITGTALGNTIYF | TGCAGCATAACGGGGACAGCTCTAGGAAACACCATATATTTT
TRBD1 | TRBJ1-6 | TRBV7-3 | - | CASSSPGGQGHSPLHF | TGTGCCAGCAGCTCCCCTGGGGGACAGGGACATTCACCCCTCCACTTT
TRBD1 | TRBJ1-1 | TRBV18 | - | CASSREGAGLNTEAFF | TGTGCCAGCTCCCGGGAGGGGGCAGGGTTGAACACTGAAGCTTTCTTT
- | TRBJ2-1 | TRBV6-1 | - | CASSETPSGGSYNEQFF | TGTGCCAGCAGTGAAACCCCGTCTGGAGGCTCCTACAATGAGCAGTTCTTC
- | TRBJ2-1 | TRBV28 | - | CASSLFVSGGNEQFF | TGTGCCAGCAGTTTGTTCGTTTCAGGAGGCAATGAGCAGTTCTTC
- | TRBJ2-5 | TRBV18 | - | CASSPDLGETQYF | TGTGCCAGCTCACCGGACTTAGGAGAGACCCAGTACTTC
- | TRBJ1-4 | TRBV11-2 | medium-sized | CASSHSTGINEKLFF | TGTGCCAGCAGCCACTCGACGGGTATCAATGAAAAACTGTTTTTT
TRBD2 | TRBJ2-5 | TRBV6-5 | - | CASTPTSGRGETQYF | TGTGCCAGCACCCCGACTAGCGGGAGGGGGGAGACCCAGTACTTC
TRBD2 | TRBJ2-1 | TRBV6-5 | - | CASTASGSYNEQFF | TGTGCCAGCACGGCTAGCGGTTCCTACAATGAGCAGTTCTTC
- | TRBJ1-6 | TRBV5-1 | - | CASSLEYGTGRYNSPLHF | TGCGCCAGCAGCTTGGAATACGGGACTGGGAGATATAATTCACCCCTCCACTTT
TRBD1 | TRBJ1-5 | TRBV28 | - | CATPGGTDQPQHF | TGTGCCACCCCGGGGGGGACAGATCAGCCCCAGCATTTT
- | TRBJ1-2 | TRBV19 | - | CASSINGGTGLSYTF | TGTGCCAGTAGTATAAACGGAGGAACGGGGTTGAGCTACACCTTC